The present TCR beta chain was sequenced within a study of neurological immune-mediated disorders. This clonotype was detected many times. A single record per CDR3 protein comes from TCRdb applying MiXCR to the 5' RACE reads. Of tens of thousands of distinct CDR3 sequences listed, roughly 13% are singletons. Described time point: longitudinal time-point 1 (baseline). J gave up 2 bases and V 6 bases, and 6 bases lay outside the gene matches. The germline V gene has CDR1 LGHDT and CDR2 YNNKEL (reference sequence). CDR3 length: 16 residues. The chain has TRBV3-1 and TRBJ2-1; 11 nucleotides agree with TRBD2. This sequence was found in a female donor with HTLV-1-associated myelopathy (HAM/TSP). Source material: PBMCs. CDR3 nucleotides: TGTGCCAGCAGGGGTTATAGCGGGGGGGCCTACAATGAGCAGTTCTTC. It translates to CASRGYSGGAYNEQFF.